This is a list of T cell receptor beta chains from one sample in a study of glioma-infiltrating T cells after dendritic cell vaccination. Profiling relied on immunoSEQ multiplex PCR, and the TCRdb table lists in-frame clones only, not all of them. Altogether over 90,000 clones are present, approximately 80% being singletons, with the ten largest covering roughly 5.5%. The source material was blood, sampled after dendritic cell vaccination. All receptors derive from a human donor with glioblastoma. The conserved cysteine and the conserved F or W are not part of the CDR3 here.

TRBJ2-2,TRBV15,ATSRDHSRGPGELF
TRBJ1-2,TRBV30,AWSLSYRGENYGYT
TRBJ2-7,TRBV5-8,ASSLKHRDRGREQY
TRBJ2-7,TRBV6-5,ASSYSGGFEQY
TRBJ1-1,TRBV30,AWADLDRGGGAF
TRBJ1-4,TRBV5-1,ASSSGQGDEKLF
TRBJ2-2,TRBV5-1,ASSFGLQNTGELF
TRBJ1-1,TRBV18,ASSLRTGGTEAF
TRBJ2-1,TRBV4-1,ASSRAGERNEQF
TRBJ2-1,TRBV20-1,SATMASEQF
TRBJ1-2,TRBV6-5,ASSRDQRIADNT
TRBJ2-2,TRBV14,ASMRGNTGELF
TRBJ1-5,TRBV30,AWSSGGDQPQH
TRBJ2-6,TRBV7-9,ASREWAQGAGPGANVLT
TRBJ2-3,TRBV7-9,ASSLAGYGDTQY
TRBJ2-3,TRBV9,ASSSRGAWRDTQY
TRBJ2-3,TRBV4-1,ASSLRLRTDTQY
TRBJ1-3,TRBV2,ASSEVRGTGFSGNTIY
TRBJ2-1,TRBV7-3,ASSLDGGHNEQF
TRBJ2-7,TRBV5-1,ASSLEGQGARKQY
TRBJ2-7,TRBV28,ASSLPGPPYPHYEQY
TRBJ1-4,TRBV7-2,ASSPGQRAVWNEKLF
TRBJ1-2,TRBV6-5,ASSTRGAGDYGYT
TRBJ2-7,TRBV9,ASSPGSAASSYEQY
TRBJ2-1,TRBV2,ASSEPPAYNEQF
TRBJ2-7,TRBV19,ASRKQLAGAYEQY
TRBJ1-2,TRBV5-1,ASTPPTGNYGYT
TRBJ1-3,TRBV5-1,ASSLGAGTISFSGNTIY
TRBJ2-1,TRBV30,AWRGRGEHEQF
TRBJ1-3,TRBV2,ASSDLGQGGNTIY
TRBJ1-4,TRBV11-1,ASSMDRTKEKLF
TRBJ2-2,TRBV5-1,ASSLDSSNTGELF
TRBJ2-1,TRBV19,ASSPPPFRGSVNEQF
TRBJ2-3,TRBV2,ATSTGQLDTQY
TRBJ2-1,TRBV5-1,ASSFGQGGYNEQF
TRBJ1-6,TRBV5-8,ASSPGQGYNSPLH
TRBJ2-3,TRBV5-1,ASSEGVKGTDTQY
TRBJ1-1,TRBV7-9,ASSPGTGVTEAF
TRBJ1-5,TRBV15,ATSRALNQPQH
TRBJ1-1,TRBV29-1,SVEGRLKTEAF